This section outlines one TCR beta chain sequence together with its context. What this receptor recognizes is not known. Per-base quality was not reported, and no clone a single base away is much larger than it. The data are from a study of blood T cell repertoires in COVID-19 (TCRdb year 2020). Context from the whole study: Samples from collaborators originated in the United States, Italy and Spain and spanned both the acute and convalescent phases of COVID-19. HLA class I and class II types, where available, came from metadata supplied by the sample provider rather than from assay-based typing. A de-identified subject ID, COVID-19 status, age in years and sex were almost always included in the sample metadata. The prospective study material was composed of cDNA or gDNA derived from T cells, B-cell-depleted T cells, or PBMCs. The dataset comprised deeply sampled blood TCRbeta repertoires from subjects exposed to, actively infected with, or recovered from COVID-19. The repertoires were released in a freely available public database intended as a resource for research on the immune response to SARS-CoV-2. Samples came from the ongoing ImmuneRACE study (first 160 participants) plus 1,254 subjects from 6 global collaborators.

The immunoSEQ Assay, a bias-controlled multiplex PCR, was used to amplify TCRbeta CDR3 regions from genomic DNA. In the original analysis: The number of nucleated cells in each sample was estimated from the amplification of reference gene primers within the assay. Sequence reads were collapsed and filtered to measure the absolute abundance of every unique TCRbeta CDR3 rearrangement. For each sample, productive Simpson clonality was calculated by taking the square root of Simpson's diversity index across productive rearrangements. What TCRdb holds here is the immuneACCESS table cut down to in-frame rearrangements. Part of the clones is not present; checked against another copy, under half of the missing clones reflect an unresolved V gene, and the others are unexplained. V, J and clone size are taken as reported in that table, and D and trimming were inferred from the DNA itself. The sample yields a few hundred thousand clones; approximately 84% were counted once. The top ten clonotypes cover around 2% of the sample.

Whole blood was collected in K2EDTA tubes by collaborating institutions according to the institutions' own protocols. For TCRbeta analysis, collaborators shipped samples as frozen whole blood, isolated PBMCs, or DNA extracted from either of those sample types. Beyond this particular receptor, the publication reports: The quantity of clinical and demographic metadata differed by source and by participant and was supplied without curation.

The sample consisted of peripheral blood. The TCR was taken from a woman in her sixties or seventies with acute or convalescent COVID-19.

The CDR3 protein sequence reads: CASSQGLAGGVRMLQETQYF. In nucleotides, the sequence is TGTGCCAGCAGCCAAGGACTAGCGGGGGGGGTAAGGATGCTCCAAGAGACCCAGTACTTC. The chain employs TRBV3-1 (or the pseudogene TRBV3-2) and TRBJ2-5, with 14 junctional bases fitting TRBD2. Including cysteine and phenylalanine, the CDR3 has 20 amino acids. Solely the CDR3 DNA is kept, with 60 bases framed from the first base. Ends trimmed: V by 1 base, J by 1 base; bases unmatched to a gene: 11. CDR1 LGHDT and CDR2 YNNKEL are derived from the germline V gene (reference sequence).